The sequence of this T cell receptor beta chain was determined in a study of blood T cell repertoires in COVID-19 (dated by TCRdb to between 2020 and 2021). Background on the whole study: Samples covering the acute and convalescent phases of COVID-19 were provided by collaborators in the United States, Italy and Spain. The material from the prospective study consisted of cDNA or gDNA derived from T cells, B-cell-depleted T cells, or PBMCs. Deeply sampled blood TCRbeta repertoires from subjects exposed to, actively infected with, or recovered from COVID-19 were included in the dataset. A freely available public database, intended as a resource for researchers studying the immune response to SARS-CoV-2, is where the repertoires were released. The samples were drawn from the first 160 participants of the ongoing ImmuneRACE study and from 950 to 1,500 subjects provided by 6 global collaborators. A de-identified subject ID, COVID-19 status, age in years and sex were almost always included in the sample metadata. Where available, HLA class I and class II types were obtained from metadata supplied by the sample provider rather than from assay-based typing.

Comments on this clone: The antigen it recognizes is unknown. Per-nucleotide qualities are absent, and no much larger clonotype sits a single base away.

In Seattle, one collaborating source enrolled patients while the infection was active and tracked those patients longitudinally over the course of disease. Whole blood was collected in K2EDTA tubes by collaborating institutions according to the institutions' own protocols. Collaborator samples were shipped for TCRbeta analysis as frozen whole blood, isolated PBMCs, or DNA extracted from either sample type. The paper's findings and limits, for the study overall: The amount of clinical and demographic metadata varied by source and participant and was provided uncurated.

The immunoSEQ Assay, a bias-controlled multiplex PCR, was used to amplify TCRbeta CDR3 regions from genomic DNA. For the original study's pipeline: Nucleated cell counts per sample were estimated from amplification of reference gene primers within the assay. To quantify the absolute abundance of each unique TCRbeta CDR3 rearrangement, sequence reads were collapsed and filtered. For each sample, productive Simpson clonality was calculated by taking the square root of Simpson's diversity index across productive rearrangements. The table comes from immuneACCESS by way of TCRdb, which keeps in-frame sequences with V and J called. Part of the clones is missing from these tables; in studies checked, under half for an unresolved V gene and the rest for unknown reasons. V and J calls plus clone size are reproduced from that table; the DNA served to infer D and trimming. Present in this sample are approximately 100,000 clones, around 78% of which were seen just once. The top ten clonotypes cover 6.2% of the sample.

The source is an elderly man with COVID-19, enrolled during active disease. The material sequenced was peripheral blood.

The CDR3 is CASNGKGGLGYGYTF. The sequence in DNA is TGTGCCAGCAATGGGAAAGGGGGTTTGGGCTATGGCTACACCTTC. The sequence is built from TRBV6-4 and TRBJ1-2; 6 matching bases give a weak D call of TRBD1. Trimming at the junction amounts to 7 bases on V and 4 bases on J, and the germline ends lie 19 bases apart. CDR1 and CDR2 were assigned from the germline V gene as MRHNA and SNTAGT. The CDR3, from cysteine to phenylalanine, totals 15 residues. Solely the CDR3 DNA is kept, with 45 bases framed from the first base.